This entry lists 27 T cell receptor beta chains sequenced from one sample in a study of blood T cell repertoires in COVID-19. Clones were sequenced by immunoSEQ multiplex PCR, and TCRdb holds only the in-frame ones, with some missing. This repertoire shows about 98,000 clones, nearly 90% found once; its top ten account for 4% to 5.5%. Input material: peripheral blood. The receptors were gathered from a man between 65 and 85 years old with acute or convalescent COVID-19.

The gene calls are TRBV7-9 and TRBJ2-1; a possible D gene is TRBD1 (5 bases). Germline CDR1 is SEHNR and CDR2 is FQNEAQ (reference sequence). The CDR3 has 12 amino acids. The V end lost 4 bases, the J end lost 6 bases, and 7 bases lay between the germline ends. The CDR3: CASSWGSNEQFF. CDR3 nucleotide sequence: TGTGCCAGCAGCTGGGGCAGCAATGAGCAGTTCTTC.

The chain links TRBV29-1 to TRBJ1-3; 10 bases agree with TRBD1. Looked up from germline, CDR1 is SQVTM and CDR2 is ANQGSEA. Germline trimming cut 6 bases from V and 2 bases from J; bases unmatched to any gene: 4. This CDR3 spans 14 amino acids. CDR3: CSVDGTGAGNTIYF. The DNA of the CDR3 is TGCAGCGTGGATGGGACAGGGGCTGGAAACACCATATATTTT.

The chain joins TRBV19 to TRBJ1-6, with 9 nucleotides matching TRBD1. V shed 8 bases, J shed 6 bases, and the junction held 5 bases outside the gene matches. The CDR3 sequence is 14 residues long. Germline V gives CDR1 LNHDA, CDR2 SQIVND (reference sequence). The CDR3 loop is CASRGGQGNSPLHF. The CDR3, as DNA: TGTGCCAGTCGGGGGGGACAGGGTAATTCACCCCTCCACTTT.

The rearrangement uses TRBV29-1 and TRBJ1-2; D is uncertain. The length of the CDR3 is 12 residues. Germline CDR1 is SQVTM and CDR2 is ANQGSEA. The V end lost 8 bases, the J end lost 5 bases, and 15 bases lay between the germline ends. The CDR3: CSITEGGYGYTF. DNA for the CDR3: TGCAGCATAACAGAAGGAGGGTATGGCTACACCTTC.

V and J are TRBV11-2 and TRBJ1-6; D not certain. Trimming stripped 1 base from V and 1 base from J, with 5 bases between. The germline V gene has CDR1 SGHAT and CDR2 FQNNGV. This CDR3 is built from 15 residues. The CDR3 protein is CASSLGGSYNSPLHF. DNA for the CDR3: TGTGCCAGCAGCTTAGGAGGATCCTATAATTCACCCCTCCACTTT.

This clone came up once. A clone one base away is much larger, so this may be a read error. The J gene is TRBJ1-5, the V gene TRBV28, with a tentative D call TRBD1 (5 bases). V dropped 6 bases and J dropped 2 bases, with 17 bases sitting between them. The CDR3 covers 16 residues. In germline, CDR1 is MDHEN, CDR2 SYDVKM. CDR3 in amino acids: CASRQRGLKGNQPQHF. The CDR3 DNA sequence: TGTGCCAGCAGGCAGCGGGGCCTAAAGGGCAATCAGCCCCAGCATTTT.

This clone was counted only a few times. The J gene is TRBJ2-7, the V gene TRBV27, with D tentatively TRBD2 (6 bases). The germline gives CDR1 MNHEY, CDR2 SMNVEV (reference sequence). This CDR3 region has 16 residues. V shed 5 bases and J shed 0 bases, with 17 bases lying between them. CDR3 nucleotides: TGTGCCAGCAGTCCCTTCCTTATCGGGAGCTCCTACGAGCAGTACTTC. Its protein is CASSPFLIGSSYEQYF.

The chain links TRBV27 to TRBJ2-1; a possible D gene is TRBD1 (5 bases). Trimming shortened V by 11 bases and J by 7 bases, and 15 bases separated the two germline ends. Per the germline V gene, CDR1 is MNHEY and CDR2 is SMNVEV (reference sequence). This CDR3 has 12 residues. CDR3 coding DNA: TGTGCCTCTCGCTTTGGGGCTAATGAGCAGTTCTTC. Protein: CASRFGANEQFF.

The chain uses TRBV6-5 and TRBJ1-1, with 7 bases matching TRBD1. CDR3 size: 14 residues. Germline V CDR1 and CDR2: MNHEY, SVGAGI. Losses at the gene ends were 2 bases for V and 5 bases for J; bases not matched to a gene: 5. In DNA form, the CDR3 reads TGTGCCAGCAGTTACGTAGGGGGCTGGACTGAAGCTTTCTTT. Translated: CASSYVGGWTEAFF.

The chain is built from TRBV11-2 and TRBJ2-2; possible D gene TRBD2, 5 bases. V dropped 3 bases and J dropped 7 bases, with 12 bases sitting between them. This CDR3 region has 14 residues. Germline V gene sequence: CDR1 SGHAT, CDR2 FQNNGV. The CDR3 spells CASSLRSGSGELFF. The CDR3 DNA sequence: TGTGCCAGCAGCTTGAGAAGCGGAAGCGGGGAGCTGTTTTTT.

A few counts support this clone. The V gene is TRBV3-1 (or the pseudogene TRBV3-2), the J gene TRBJ2-3; 13 bases agree with TRBD2. Per the germline V gene, CDR1 is LGHDT and CDR2 is YNNKEL (reference sequence). J was trimmed by 4 bases and V by 2 bases; bases with no gene match: 15. There are 20 residues in the CDR3. DNA for the CDR3: TGTGCCAGCAGCCAACCGGAACGAGCCGGGACTAGCGGGGTCCCAGATACGCAGTATTTT. Amino acid sequence: CASSQPERAGTSGVPDTQYF.

The chain combines TRBV5-1 with TRBJ2-5; 8 positions match TRBD1. Per the germline V gene, CDR1 is SGHRS and CDR2 is YFSETQ. Unmatched junction bases numbered 4, after V lost 4 bases and J lost 2 bases. This CDR3 is 14 amino acids long. The CDR3 here is CASSAWTGQETQYF. CDR3 bases: TGCGCCAGCAGCGCCTGGACAGGGCAAGAGACCCAGTACTTC. The full variable domain, its missing parts supplied by reference TRBV5-1 and TRBJ2-5, is KAGVTQTPRYLIKTRGQQVTLSCSPISGHRSVSWYQQTPGQGLQFLFEYFSETQRNKGNFPGRFSGRQFSNSRSEMNVSTLELGDSALYLCASSAWTGQETQYFGPGTRLLVL.

The chain couples TRBV6-5 to TRBJ1-1; D not certain. The CDR3 loop spans 13 amino acids. V lost 6 bases, J lost 6 bases, and 14 bases lay in between. Germline V CDR1 and CDR2: MNHEY, SVGAGI. The DNA of the CDR3 is TGTGCCAGCAGACCTAGATTTTTGGCTGAAGCTTTCTTT. Translating it yields CASRPRFLAEAFF.

In this sample, this clone turned up once. This chain uses TRBV10-1 with TRBJ1-1; 8 bases are a match to TRBD1. The CDR3 sequence is 13 residues long. The trim removed 6 bases at V and 4 bases at J, leaving 4 bases unmatched. The V gene's germline CDR1 is WNHNN and CDR2 SYGVQD (reference sequence). In nucleotides, the CDR3 is TGCGCCAGCAGGGGACAGGAGGGCACTGAAGCTTTCTTT. This sequence encodes CASRGQEGTEAFF.

This rearrangement joins TRBV14 to TRBJ1-2, with D unclear. CDR3 length: 14 residues. V was clipped by 1 base and J by 4 bases, with 10 bases between them. Germline lookup yields CDR1 SGHDN and CDR2 FVKESK. The CDR3 bases are TGTGCCAGCAGCCAAGGGCGGGCCGGCTATGGCTACACCTTC. This gives the protein CASSQGRAGYGYTF.

The chain couples TRBV7-7 to TRBJ2-2; unclear D gene. CDR1 SSHAT and CDR2 FNYEAQ come from the germline V gene (reference sequence). The CDR3 extends over 14 amino acids. With 3 bases removed from V and 2 bases from J, the gap between germline ends came to 7 bases. CDR3 protein: CASSLGTNTGELFF. The DNA of the CDR3 is TGTGCCAGCAGCTTGGGCACCAACACCGGGGAGCTGTTTTTT. Variable domain in full (rest from reference TRBV7-7 and TRBJ2-2): GAGVSQSPRYKVTKRGQDVTLRCDPISSHATLYWYQQALGQGPEFLTYFNYEAQPDKSGLPSDRFSAERPEGSISTLTIQRTEQRDSAMYRCASSLGTNTGELFFGEGSRLTVL.

The gene calls are TRBV5-6 and TRBJ2-3, with 7 bases identical to TRBD1. CDR1 is SGHDT, CDR2 YYEEEE, per germline. The CDR3 extends over 18 amino acids. V lost 0 bases, J lost 4 bases, and 14 bases stayed unmatched. The CDR3 bases are TGTGCCAGCAGCTTGGAGGCACAGGGGACCTTGGGAGCAGATACGCAGTATTTT. Translating gives CASSLEAQGTLGADTQYF.

The chain is built from TRBV18 and TRBJ2-7, with 11 bases fitting TRBD1. Germline loops: CDR1 KGHSH, CDR2 LQKENI. V was clipped by 2 bases and J by 5 bases; unmatched bases: 2. The CDR3 consists of 14 residues. This CDR3 is CASSPGTGGHEQYF. Written as DNA, the CDR3 is TGTGCCAGCTCACCAGGGACAGGGGGTCACGAGCAGTACTTC.

The J gene is TRBJ2-3, the V gene TRBV19, with TRBD1 matching 7 bases. CDR3 size: 17 residues. Germline V CDR1 and CDR2: LNHDA, SQIVND (reference sequence). V lost 6 bases to trimming and J lost 5 bases; unmatched junction nucleotides: 17. Here the CDR3 reads CASSPPRTGLSQDTQYF. CDR3 DNA sequence: TGTGCCAGTAGCCCACCCCGGACAGGACTCTCACAAGATACGCAGTATTTT.

The genes are TRBV9 and TRBJ2-5; 8 bases map to TRBD2. The CDR3 is 16 amino acids. Germline values: CDR1 SGDLS, CDR2 YYNGEE. Germline trimming cut 0 bases from V and 5 bases from J; bases unmatched to any gene: 9. As DNA, the CDR3 is TGTGCCAGCAGCGTAGACACGGGGGGGCCGAGGGAGACCCAGTACTTC. This sequence encodes CASSVDTGGPRETQYF.

The chain joins TRBV21-1 to TRBJ1-1. TRBV21-1 is recorded as a pseudogene. This CDR3 comprises 17 residues. The CDR3, as DNA: TGTGCCAGCAGCGCCAACCCCCTCGGAGGGCTTGACACTGAAGCTTTCTTT. Protein product: CASSANPLGGLDTEAFF.

The chain joins TRBV2 to TRBJ2-3, with D perhaps TRBD1 (6 bases). Germline V CDR1 and CDR2: SNHLY, FYNNEI. V shed 1 base and J shed 5 bases, with 16 bases lying between them. The CDR3 sequence is 16 residues long. CDR3 in amino acids: CASSEDSWGPEDTQYF. DNA for the CDR3: TGTGCCAGCAGTGAAGATTCTTGGGGGCCCGAAGATACGCAGTATTTT. The whole variable domain, filled in from reference TRBV2 and TRBJ2-3, reads EPEVTQTPSHQVTQMGQEVILRCVPISNHLYFYWYRQILGQKVEFLVSFYNNEISEKSEIFDDQFSVERPDGSNFTLKIRSTKLEDSAMYFCASSEDSWGPEDTQYFGPGTRLTVL.

This sequence joins TRBV7-9 and TRBJ2-5, with 15 nucleotides matching TRBD2. Germline CDR1 reads SEHNR; CDR2 reads FQNEAQ (reference sequence). The CDR3 extends over 16 amino acids. Trimming at V came to 5 bases and at J to 2 bases, leaving 3 bases not matched to a gene. The CDR3 protein is CASSAGLAGGQETQYF. CDR3 DNA sequence: TGTGCCAGCAGCGCCGGACTAGCGGGGGGGCAAGAGACCCAGTACTTC.

V usage is TRBV15 and J usage is TRBJ2-3, with D possibly matching TRBD1 (5 bases). Germline V gives CDR1 LNHNV, CDR2 YYDKDF (reference sequence). The CDR3 covers 15 residues. V was cut by 0 bases and J by 4 bases, with 11 bases left in between. The CDR3 DNA sequence: TGTGCCACCAGCAGAGATAATAGGGGCCCAGATACGCAGTATTTT. Translating it yields CATSRDNRGPDTQYF.

The chain carries TRBV5-4 and TRBJ1-4, with D tentatively TRBD1 (5 bases). The ends were cut back, 4 bases at V and 1 base at J, with 14 bases in the middle. Germline loops: CDR1 SGHNT, CDR2 YYREEE (reference sequence). The CDR3 loop spans 16 amino acids. Here the CDR3 reads CASSGGGGVTNEKLFF. The CDR3 nucleotides are TGTGCCAGCAGCGGCGGGGGTGGGGTAACTAATGAAAAACTGTTTTTT. The full variable domain, completed using reference TRBV5-4 and TRBJ1-4, is ETGVTQSPTHLIKTRGQQVTLRCSSQSGHNTVSWYQQALGQGPQFIFQYYREEENGRGNFPPRFSGLQFPNYSSELNVNALELDDSALYLCASSGGGGVTNEKLFFGSGTQLSVL.

The CDR3 loop is CASSATVNYGYTF. CDR3 DNA: TGCGCCAGCAGCGCCACAGTGAACTATGGCTACACCTTC. The V gene is TRBV5-1, the J gene TRBJ1-2; D is uncertain. The CDR3 totals 13 residues. CDR1 and CDR2 (germline): SGHRS, YFSETQ. V shed 4 bases and J shed 2 bases, with 9 bases lying between them. The whole variable domain, remainder taken from reference TRBV5-1 and TRBJ1-2, is KAGVTQTPRYLIKTRGQQVTLSCSPISGHRSVSWYQQTPGQGLQFLFEYFSETQRNKGNFPGRFSGRQFSNSRSEMNVSTLELGDSALYLCASSATVNYGYTFGSGTRLTVV.

The chain couples TRBV15 to TRBJ1-6, with a possible D match to TRBD1 (5 bases). V was shortened by 1 base and J by 13 bases, with 11 bases between the two germline ends. Germline loops: CDR1 LNHNV, CDR2 YYDKDF (reference sequence). CDR3 length: 13 residues. CDR3 residues: CATSRAQGSPLHF. The CDR3 DNA follows: TGTGCCACCAGCAGAGCCCAGGGCTCGCCCCTCCACTTT.